The entry below describes one T cell receptor beta chain. The germline CDR1 and CDR2 sequences are KGHSH and LQKENI. This CDR3 has 15 residues. V lost 7 bases to trimming and J lost 7 bases; unmatched junction nucleotides: 12. This sample is part of a study of blood T cell repertoires in COVID-19. Method: immunoSEQ multiplex PCR; TCRdb's copy keeps in-frame clones and lacks some. The repertoire holds around 130,000 clones, roughly 90% seen once, with around 2.3% in the top ten. The V and J genes are TRBV18 and TRBJ2-4; TRBD2 aligns across 8 bases. This TCR was sampled from a woman aged 45-65 years who had recovered from COVID-19. The sample consisted of PBMCs or T cells enriched from blood (not recorded which). For the CDR3, the DNA is TGTGCCAGCTTTCAGACGGGGGGGCCCACGAACATTCAGTACTTC. The encoded protein is CASFQTGGPTNIQYF.